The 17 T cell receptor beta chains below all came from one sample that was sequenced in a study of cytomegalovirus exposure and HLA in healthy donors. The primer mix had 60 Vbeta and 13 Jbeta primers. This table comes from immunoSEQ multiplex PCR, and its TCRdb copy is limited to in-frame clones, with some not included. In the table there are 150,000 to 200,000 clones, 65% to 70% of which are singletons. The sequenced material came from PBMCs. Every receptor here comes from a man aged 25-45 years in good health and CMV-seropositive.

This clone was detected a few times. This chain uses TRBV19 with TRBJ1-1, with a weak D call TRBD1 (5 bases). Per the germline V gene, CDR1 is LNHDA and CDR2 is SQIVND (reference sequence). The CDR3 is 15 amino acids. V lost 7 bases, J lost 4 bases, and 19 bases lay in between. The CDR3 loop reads CASTLREGQGTEAFF. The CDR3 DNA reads TGTGCCAGTACCCTCAGGGAAGGGCAGGGCACTGAAGCTTTCTTT.

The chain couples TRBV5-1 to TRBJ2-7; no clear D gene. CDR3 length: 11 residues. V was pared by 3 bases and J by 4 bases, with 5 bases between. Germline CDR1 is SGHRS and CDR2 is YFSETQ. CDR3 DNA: TGCGCCAGCAGCTCCCCTTACGAGCAGTACTTC. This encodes CASSSPYEQYF. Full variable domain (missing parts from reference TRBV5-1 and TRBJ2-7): KAGVTQTPRYLIKTRGQQVTLSCSPISGHRSVSWYQQTPGQGLQFLFEYFSETQRNKGNFPGRFSGRQFSNSRSEMNVSTLELGDSALYLCASSSPYEQYFGPGTRLTVT.

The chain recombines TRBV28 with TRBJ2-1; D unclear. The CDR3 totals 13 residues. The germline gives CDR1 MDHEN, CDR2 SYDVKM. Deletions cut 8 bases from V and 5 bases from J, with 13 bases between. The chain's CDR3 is CASLYSNDNEQFF. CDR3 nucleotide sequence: TGTGCCAGCCTGTATAGCAACGACAATGAGCAGTTCTTC. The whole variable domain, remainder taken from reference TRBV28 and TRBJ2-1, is DVKVTQSSRYLVKRTGEKVFLECVQDMDHENMFWYRQDPGLGLRLIYFSYDVKMKEKGDIPEGYSVSREKKERFSLILESASTNQTSMYLCASLYSNDNEQFFGPGTRLTVL.

The CDR3 DNA reads TGTGCCAGCAGCGCCACGGGGGGGACAGGGGCGGTCGAGCAGTACTTC. Its translation: CASSATGGTGAVEQYF. The chain couples TRBV9 to TRBJ2-7, with 10 bases identical to TRBD1. V was clipped by 3 bases and J by 6 bases; unmatched bases: 12. Germline lookup yields CDR1 SGDLS and CDR2 YYNGEE. CDR3 length equals 16 residues.

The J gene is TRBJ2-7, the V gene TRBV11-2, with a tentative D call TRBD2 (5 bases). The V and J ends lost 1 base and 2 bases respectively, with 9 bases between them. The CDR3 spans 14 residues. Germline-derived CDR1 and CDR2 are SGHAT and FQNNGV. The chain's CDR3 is CASSLGGYTYEQYF. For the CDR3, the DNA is TGTGCCAGCAGCTTAGGCGGGTATACCTACGAGCAGTACTTC.

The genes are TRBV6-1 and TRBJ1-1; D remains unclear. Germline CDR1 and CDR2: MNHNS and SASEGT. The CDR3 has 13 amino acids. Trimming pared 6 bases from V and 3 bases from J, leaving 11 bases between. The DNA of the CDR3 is TGTGCCAGCAGGCCCGGGAAGGACACTGAAGCTTTCTTT. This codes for CASRPGKDTEAFF.

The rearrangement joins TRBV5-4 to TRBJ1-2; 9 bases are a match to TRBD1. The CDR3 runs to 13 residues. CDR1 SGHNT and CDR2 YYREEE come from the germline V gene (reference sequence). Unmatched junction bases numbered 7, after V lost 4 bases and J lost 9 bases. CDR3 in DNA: TGTGCCAGCAGCCCAGGGACAGGGTATAGCTACACCTTC. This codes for CASSPGTGYSYTF. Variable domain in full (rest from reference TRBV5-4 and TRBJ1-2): ETGVTQSPTHLIKTRGQQVTLRCSSQSGHNTVSWYQQALGQGPQFIFQYYREEENGRGNFPPRFSGLQFPNYSSELNVNALELDDSALYLCASSPGTGYSYTFGSGTRLTVV.

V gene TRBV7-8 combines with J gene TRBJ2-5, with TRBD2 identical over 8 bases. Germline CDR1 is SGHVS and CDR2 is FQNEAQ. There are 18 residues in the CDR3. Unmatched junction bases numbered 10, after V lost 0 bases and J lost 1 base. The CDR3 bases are TGTGCCAGCAGCTTAGCGAGGTCTGCGGGAGGTTCCCAAGAGACCCAGTACTTC. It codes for CASSLARSAGGSQETQYF.

The CDR3 region is CAISAGVSEKLFF. CDR3 bases: TGTGCCATCAGTGCAGGGGTTAGCGAAAAACTGTTTTTT. The chain has TRBV10-3 and TRBJ1-4; D perhaps matches TRBD1 (6 bases). Trimming cost V 4 bases and J 8 bases, with 11 bases left between them. The CDR3 sequence is 13 residues long. Germline assignment: CDR1 ENHRY and CDR2 SYGVKD.

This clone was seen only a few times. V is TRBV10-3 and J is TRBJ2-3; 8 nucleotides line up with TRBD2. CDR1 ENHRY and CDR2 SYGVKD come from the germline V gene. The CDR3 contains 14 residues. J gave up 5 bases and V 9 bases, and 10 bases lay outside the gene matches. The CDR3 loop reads CAIGVGGGIDTQYF. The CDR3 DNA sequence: TGTGCCATTGGGGTAGGCGGGGGGATAGATACGCAGTATTTT.

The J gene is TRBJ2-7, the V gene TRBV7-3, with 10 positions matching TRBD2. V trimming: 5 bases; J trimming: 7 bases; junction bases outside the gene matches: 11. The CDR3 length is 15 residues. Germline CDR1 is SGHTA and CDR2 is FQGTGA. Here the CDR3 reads CASSRGLAGVREQYF. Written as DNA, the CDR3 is TGTGCCAGCAGCCGGGGGCTAGCGGGAGTGCGGGAGCAGTACTTC.

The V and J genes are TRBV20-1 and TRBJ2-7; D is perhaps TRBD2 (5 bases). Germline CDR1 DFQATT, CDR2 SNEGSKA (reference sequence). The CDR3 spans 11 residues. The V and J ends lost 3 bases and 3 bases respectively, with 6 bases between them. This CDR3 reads CSASGVYEQYF. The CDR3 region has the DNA TGCAGTGCTAGCGGGGTCTACGAGCAGTACTTC.

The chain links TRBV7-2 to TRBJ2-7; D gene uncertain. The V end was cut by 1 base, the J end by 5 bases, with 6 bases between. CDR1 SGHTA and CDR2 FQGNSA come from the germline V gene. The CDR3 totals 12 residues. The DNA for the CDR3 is TGTGCCAGCAGCTTAGACTTGGACGAGCAGTACTTC. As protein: CASSLDLDEQYF.

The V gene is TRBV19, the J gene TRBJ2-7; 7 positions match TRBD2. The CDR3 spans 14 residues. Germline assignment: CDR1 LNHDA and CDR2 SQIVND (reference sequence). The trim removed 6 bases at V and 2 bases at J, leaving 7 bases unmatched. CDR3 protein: CASSPSSGPYEQYF. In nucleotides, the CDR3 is TGTGCCAGTAGCCCTTCTAGCGGACCCTACGAGCAGTACTTC. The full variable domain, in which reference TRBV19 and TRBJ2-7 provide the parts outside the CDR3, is DGGITQSPKYLFRKEGQNVTLSCEQNLNHDAMYWYRQDPGQGLRLIYYSQIVNDFQKGDIAEGYSVSREKKESFPLTVTSAQKNPTAFYLCASSPSSGPYEQYFGPGTRLTVT.

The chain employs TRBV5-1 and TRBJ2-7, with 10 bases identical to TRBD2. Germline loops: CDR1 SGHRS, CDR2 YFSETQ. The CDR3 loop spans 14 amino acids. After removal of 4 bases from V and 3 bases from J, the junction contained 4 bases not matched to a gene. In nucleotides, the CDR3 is TGCGCCAGCAGCCTAGCGGGAGTTGACTACGAGCAGTACTTC. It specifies CASSLAGVDYEQYF.

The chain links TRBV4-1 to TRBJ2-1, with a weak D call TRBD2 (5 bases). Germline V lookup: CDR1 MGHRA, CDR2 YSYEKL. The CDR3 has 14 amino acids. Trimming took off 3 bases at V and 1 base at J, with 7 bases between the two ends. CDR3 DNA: TGCGCCAGCAGCCATGGGAGTTCCTACAATGAGCAGTTCTTC. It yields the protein CASSHGSSYNEQFF.

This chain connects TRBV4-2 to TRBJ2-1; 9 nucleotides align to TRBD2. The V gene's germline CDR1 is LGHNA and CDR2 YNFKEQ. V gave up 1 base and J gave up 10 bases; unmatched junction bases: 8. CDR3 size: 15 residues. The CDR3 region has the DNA TGTGCCAGCAGCCAAGTCGGGGTAGCGGGAGTGGAGCAGTTCTTC. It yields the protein CASSQVGVAGVEQFF.